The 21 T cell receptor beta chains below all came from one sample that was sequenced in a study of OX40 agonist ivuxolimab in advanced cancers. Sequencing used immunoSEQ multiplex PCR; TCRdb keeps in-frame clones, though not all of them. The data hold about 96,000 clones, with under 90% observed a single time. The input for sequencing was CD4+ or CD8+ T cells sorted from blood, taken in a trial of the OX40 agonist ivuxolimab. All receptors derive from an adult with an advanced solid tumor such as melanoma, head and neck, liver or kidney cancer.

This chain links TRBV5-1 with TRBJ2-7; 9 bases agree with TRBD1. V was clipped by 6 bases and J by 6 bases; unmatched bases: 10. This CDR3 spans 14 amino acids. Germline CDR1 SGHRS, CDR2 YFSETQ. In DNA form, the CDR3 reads TGCGCCAGCACCAAACCCGGACAGGGGACCGAGCAGTACTTC. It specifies CASTKPGQGTEQYF.

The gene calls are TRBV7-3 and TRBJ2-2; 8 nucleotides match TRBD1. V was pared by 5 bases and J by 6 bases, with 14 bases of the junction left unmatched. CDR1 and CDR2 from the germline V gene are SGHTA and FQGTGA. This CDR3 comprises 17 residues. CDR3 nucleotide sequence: TGTGCCAGCAGCCCGCCCATGGACAGGGTAGGTTCCGGGGAGCTGTTTTTT. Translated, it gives CASSPPMDRVGSGELFF.

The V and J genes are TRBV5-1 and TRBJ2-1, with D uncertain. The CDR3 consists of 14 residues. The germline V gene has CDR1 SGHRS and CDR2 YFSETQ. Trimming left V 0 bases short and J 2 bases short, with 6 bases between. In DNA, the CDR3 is TGCGCCAGCAGCTTGGACAGACCCTACAATGAGCAGTTCTTC. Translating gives CASSLDRPYNEQFF.

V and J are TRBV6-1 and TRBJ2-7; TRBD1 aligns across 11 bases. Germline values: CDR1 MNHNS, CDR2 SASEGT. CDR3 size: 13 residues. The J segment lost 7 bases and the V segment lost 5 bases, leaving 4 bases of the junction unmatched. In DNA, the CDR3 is TGTGCCAGCAGTCAGGACAGGGGGCGAGAGCAGTACTTC. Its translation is CASSQDRGREQYF.

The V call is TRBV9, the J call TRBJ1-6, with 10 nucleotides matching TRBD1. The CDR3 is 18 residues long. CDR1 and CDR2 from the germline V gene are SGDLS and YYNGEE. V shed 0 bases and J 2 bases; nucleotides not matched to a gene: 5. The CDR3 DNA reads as TGTGCCAGCAGCGTAGGTCCGACAGGGGGCACCTATAATTCACCCCTCCACTTT. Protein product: CASSVGPTGGTYNSPLHF.

For the CDR3, the DNA is TGCGCCAGCAGCCCTACCGACAGTAACTATGGCTACACCTTC. Translating gives CASSPTDSNYGYTF. The rearrangement links TRBV5-1 to TRBJ1-2, with a weak D call TRBD1 (5 bases). Looked up from germline, CDR1 is SGHRS and CDR2 is YFSETQ. The length of the CDR3 is 14 residues. V lost 4 bases and J 1 base, leaving 11 bases between the germline ends.

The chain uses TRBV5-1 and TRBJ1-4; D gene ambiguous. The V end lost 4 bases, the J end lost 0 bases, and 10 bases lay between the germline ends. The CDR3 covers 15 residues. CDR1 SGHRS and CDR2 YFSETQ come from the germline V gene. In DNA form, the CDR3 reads TGCGCCAGCAGCGGAGATATTGCAACTAATGAAAAACTGTTTTTT. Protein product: CASSGDIATNEKLFF.

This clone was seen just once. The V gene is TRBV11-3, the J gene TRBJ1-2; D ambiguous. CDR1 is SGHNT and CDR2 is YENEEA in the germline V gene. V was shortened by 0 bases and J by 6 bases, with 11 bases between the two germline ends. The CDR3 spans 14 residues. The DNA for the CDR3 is TGTGCCAGCAGCTTAGATCGGGGAGGGAATGGCTACACCTTC. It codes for CASSLDRGGNGYTF.

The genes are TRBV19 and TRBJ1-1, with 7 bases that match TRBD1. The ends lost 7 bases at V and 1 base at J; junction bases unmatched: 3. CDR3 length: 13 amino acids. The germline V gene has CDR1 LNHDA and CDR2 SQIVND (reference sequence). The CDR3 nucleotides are TGTGCCAGTACGCAGGGGGGGAACACTGAAGCTTTCTTT. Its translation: CASTQGGNTEAFF.

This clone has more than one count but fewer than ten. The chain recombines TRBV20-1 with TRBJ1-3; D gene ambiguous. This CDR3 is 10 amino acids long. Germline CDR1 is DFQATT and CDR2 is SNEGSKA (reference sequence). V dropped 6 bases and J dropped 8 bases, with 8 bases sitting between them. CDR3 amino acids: CSALVDTIYF. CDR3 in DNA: TGCAGTGCCCTGGTGGACACCATATATTTT.

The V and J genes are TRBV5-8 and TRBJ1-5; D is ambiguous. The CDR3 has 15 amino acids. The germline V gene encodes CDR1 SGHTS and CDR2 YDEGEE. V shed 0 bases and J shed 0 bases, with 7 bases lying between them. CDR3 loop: CASSLEQNSNQPQHF. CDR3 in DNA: TGTGCCAGCAGCTTGGAACAAAATAGCAATCAGCCCCAGCATTTT.

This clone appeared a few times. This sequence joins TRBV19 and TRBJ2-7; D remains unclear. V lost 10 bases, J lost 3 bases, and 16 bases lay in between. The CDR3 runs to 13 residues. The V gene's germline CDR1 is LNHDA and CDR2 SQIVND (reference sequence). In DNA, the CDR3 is TGTGCCACCTCCCTCCACCGCTTCTACGAGCAGTACTTC. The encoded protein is CATSLHRFYEQYF.

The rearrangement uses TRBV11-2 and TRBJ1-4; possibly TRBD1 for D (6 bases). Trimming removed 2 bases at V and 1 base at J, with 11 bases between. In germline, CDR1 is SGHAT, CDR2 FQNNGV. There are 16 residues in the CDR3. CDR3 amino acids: CASSLMAGVTNEKLFF. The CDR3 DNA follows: TGTGCCAGCAGCTTAATGGCAGGGGTAACTAATGAAAAACTGTTTTTT. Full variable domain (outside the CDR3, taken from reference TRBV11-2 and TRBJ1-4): EAGVAQSPRYKIIEKRQSVAFWCNPISGHATLYWYQQILGQGPKLLIQFQNNGVVDDSQLPKDRFSAERLKGVDSTLKIQPAKLEDSAVYLCASSLMAGVTNEKLFFGSGTQLSVL.

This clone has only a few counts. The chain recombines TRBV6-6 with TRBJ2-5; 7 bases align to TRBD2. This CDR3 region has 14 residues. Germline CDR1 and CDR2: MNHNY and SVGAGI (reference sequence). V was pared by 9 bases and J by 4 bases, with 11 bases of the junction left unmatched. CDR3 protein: CASGDGVAGETQYF. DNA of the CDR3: TGTGCCAGTGGGGATGGGGTAGCGGGAGAGACCCAGTACTTC.

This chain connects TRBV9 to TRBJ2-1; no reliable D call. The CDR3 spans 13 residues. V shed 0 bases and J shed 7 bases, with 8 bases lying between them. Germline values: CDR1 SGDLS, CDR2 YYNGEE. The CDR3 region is CASSVGRQNEQFF. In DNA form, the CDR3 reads TGTGCCAGCAGCGTAGGTCGCCAGAATGAGCAGTTCTTC.

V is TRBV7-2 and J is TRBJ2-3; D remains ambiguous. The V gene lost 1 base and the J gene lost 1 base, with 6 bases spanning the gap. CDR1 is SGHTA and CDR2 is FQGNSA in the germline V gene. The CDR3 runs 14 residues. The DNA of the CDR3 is TGTGCCAGCAGCTTAGGGGCGGGCACAGATACGCAGTATTTT. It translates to CASSLGAGTDTQYF.

The CDR3 sequence is CASSVDGGGTEAFF. CDR3 sequence (DNA): TGTGCCAGCAGCGTAGACGGGGGTGGCACTGAAGCTTTCTTT. The V call is TRBV9, the J call TRBJ1-1; a possible D gene is TRBD1 (5 bases). V lost 0 bases, J lost 4 bases, and 10 bases lay in between. The germline gives CDR1 SGDLS, CDR2 YYNGEE. The CDR3 covers 14 residues.

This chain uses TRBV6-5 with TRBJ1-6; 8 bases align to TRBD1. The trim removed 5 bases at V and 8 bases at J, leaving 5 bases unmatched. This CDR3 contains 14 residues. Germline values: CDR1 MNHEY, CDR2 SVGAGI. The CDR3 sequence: CASSRTGRDSPLHF. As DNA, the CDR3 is TGTGCCAGCAGTCGGACAGGGCGGGATTCACCCCTCCACTTT.

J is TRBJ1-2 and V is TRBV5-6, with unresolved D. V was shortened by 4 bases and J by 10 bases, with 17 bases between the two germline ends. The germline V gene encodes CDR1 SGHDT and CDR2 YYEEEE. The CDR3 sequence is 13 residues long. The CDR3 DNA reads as TGTGCCAGCAGCCCCACTAGGACGCCTGTCTACACCTTC. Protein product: CASSPTRTPVYTF.

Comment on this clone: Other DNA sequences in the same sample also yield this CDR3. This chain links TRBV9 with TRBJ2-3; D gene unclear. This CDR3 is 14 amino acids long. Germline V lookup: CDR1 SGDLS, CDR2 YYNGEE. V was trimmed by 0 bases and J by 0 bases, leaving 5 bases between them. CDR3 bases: TGTGCCAGCAGCGTAGGCCAGAGCACAGATACGCAGTATTTT. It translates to CASSVGQSTDTQYF.

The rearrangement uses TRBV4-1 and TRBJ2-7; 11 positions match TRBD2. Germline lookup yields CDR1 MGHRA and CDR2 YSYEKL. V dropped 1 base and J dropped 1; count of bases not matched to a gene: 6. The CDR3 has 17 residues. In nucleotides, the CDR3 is TGCGCCAGCAGCCAAGGGGGACTAGCGGACCTTTCCTACGAGCAGTACTTC. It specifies CASSQGGLADLSYEQYF.